Following are 6 T cell receptor beta chains from one sample sequenced in a study of T cell responses to AZD1222 COVID-19 vaccine listed by TCRdb under 2021. The library was prepared using the immunoSEQ multiplex PCR assay. TCRdb stores this immuneACCESS table with in-frame sequences only. Part of the clones is absent; in the studies checked, under half of the shortfall reflects unresolved V genes, and no reason is known for the rest. Counted in this sample were some 120,000 clones; about nine tenths of them appeared once. The top ten constitute roughly 20% of the sample. What this sample's time point label stands for: baseline before first vaccination. Reading the label with the study, this specimen's treatment or condition is: meningococcal conjugate vaccine given as trial control. The input for sequencing was peripheral blood, taken on day 0 of MenACWY control vaccination. These receptors were taken from an adult in good health.

This rearrangement joins TRBV7-8 to TRBJ1-5, with D perhaps TRBD1 (6 bases). Trimming removed 4 bases at V and 3 bases at J, with 10 bases between. Germline loops: CDR1 SGHVS, CDR2 FQNEAQ. There are 14 residues in the CDR3. The CDR3 region has the DNA TGTGCCAGCAGCTACCGGACAGACAATCAGCCCCAGCATTTT. This sequence encodes CASSYRTDNQPQHF.

The chain combines TRBV6-1 with TRBJ2-7; D is tentatively TRBD1 or TRBD2 (6 bases each). This CDR3 has 15 residues. CDR1 is MNHNS and CDR2 is SASEGT in the germline V gene. Trimming cost V 0 bases and J 1 base, with 10 bases left between them. CDR3: CASSEAGGASYEQYF. As DNA, the CDR3 is TGTGCCAGCAGTGAAGCGGGGGGCGCGTCCTACGAGCAGTACTTC.

The chain couples TRBV7-9 to TRBJ1-6, with D maybe TRBD1 (5 bases). Germline CDR1 is SEHNR and CDR2 is FQNEAQ (reference sequence). V lost 5 bases to trimming and J lost 8 bases, with 13 bases between them. The CDR3 has 14 amino acids. CDR3 DNA sequence: TGTGCCAGCAGCGTGGACTGGGGGGATTCACCCCTCCACTTT. The encoded protein is CASSVDWGDSPLHF.

The rearrangement joins TRBV6-1 to TRBJ2-3; D is ambiguous. The CDR3 sequence is 15 residues long. Trimming stripped 3 bases from V and 5 bases from J, with 15 bases between. Germline CDR1 and CDR2: MNHNS and SASEGT. The CDR3 protein is CASSEFVLVRDTQYF. DNA for the CDR3: TGTGCCAGCAGTGAGTTCGTCCTAGTTCGAGATACGCAGTATTTT.

The chain has TRBV28 and TRBJ1-6; 9 positions match TRBD1. This CDR3 has 19 residues. Germline assignment: CDR1 MDHEN and CDR2 SYDVKM. Germline trimming cut 1 base from V and 9 bases from J; bases unmatched to any gene: 16. The CDR3 region is CASSLLEFRDRVFGSPLHF. Written as DNA, the CDR3 is TGTGCCAGCAGTTTATTAGAGTTTAGGGACAGGGTTTTCGGTTCACCCCTCCACTTT. The full variable domain, its missing parts supplied by reference TRBV28 and TRBJ1-6, is DVKVTQSSRYLVKRTGEKVFLECVQDMDHENMFWYRQDPGLGLRLIYFSYDVKMKEKGDIPEGYSVSREKKERFSLILESASTNQTSMYLCASSLLEFRDRVFGSPLHFGNGTRLTVT.

Worth noting for this clone: Other DNA sequences within the sample encode an identical CDR3. CDR3 protein: CASSSQGNQPQHF. Written as DNA, the CDR3 is TGTGCCAGCAGTTCACAAGGCAATCAGCCCCAGCATTTT. The rearrangement links TRBV6-5 to TRBJ1-5; D is undetermined. Germline loops: CDR1 MNHEY, CDR2 SVGAGI. CDR3 length equals 13 residues. V dropped 4 bases and J dropped 2 bases, with 6 bases sitting between them.